This T cell receptor (beta chain) originates from a study of OX40 agonist ivuxolimab in advanced cancers. Study-level information: The patients' treatment was ivuxolimab, an agonistic anti-OX40 (CD134) antibody. Three patients showed partial responses: one hepatocellular carcinoma and two cutaneous melanoma cases. Findings and limits, study-wide: Among the lowest peripheral clonal expansion occurred in 0.1-3.0 mg/kg partial responders.

This clone showed up just a few times. Its specificity is unknown. The CDR3 loop spans 14 amino acids. Germline V gives CDR1 MGHDK, CDR2 SYGVNS. The J segment lost 4 bases and the V segment lost 6 bases, leaving 2 bases of the junction unmatched. Assay: immunoSEQ multiplex PCR; the TCRdb copy retains only in-frame clones and omits some. The table has around 33,000 clones, roughly 80% seen once. This sequence was found in an adult with an advanced solid tumor such as melanoma, head and neck, liver or kidney cancer. The source material was CD4+ or CD8+ T cells sorted from blood, sampled in a trial of the OX40 agonist ivuxolimab. The rearrangement links TRBV25-1 to TRBJ2-1; 11 positions agree with TRBD2. DNA of the CDR3: TGTGCCAGCAGCGGACTAGCGGGTTACAATGAGCAGTTCTTC. It is translated as CASSGLAGYNEQFF.